The 5 T cell receptor beta chains below come from one sample, sequenced in a study of blood T cell repertoires in COVID-19. Sequencing was performed with immunoSEQ multiplex PCR; in TCRdb, only in-frame clones are kept and a portion is missing. The sample records 200,000 to 300,000 clones, more than 75% being singletons. The sample consisted of peripheral blood. These receptors all come from a woman in her 70s with active or convalescent COVID-19.

This chain uses TRBV6-2 or TRBV6-3 with TRBJ1-5; D remains ambiguous. Looked up from germline, CDR1 is MNHEY and CDR2 is SVGEGT. The CDR3 has 12 residues. V was trimmed by 2 bases and J by 9 bases, leaving 8 bases between them. The CDR3 DNA sequence: TGTGCCAGCAGTTACCCCCGGGGGCCCCAGCATTTT. Its protein product is CASSYPRGPQHF.

Of note for this clone: The junction does not match germline at one end; this may be a read error. The chain links TRBV5-5 to TRBJ1-2; no definite D call. The CDR3 runs 11 residues. Germline assignment: CDR1 SGHKS and CDR2 YYEKEE (reference sequence). The CDR3 sequence is CASSLDYGYTF. The CDR3 DNA follows: TGTGCCAGCAGCTTGGACTATGGCTACACTTTC. The variable domain in full, with the rest retrieved from reference TRBV5-5 and TRBJ1-2, is DAGVTQSPTHLIKTRGQQVTLRCSPISGHKSVSWYQQVLGQGPQFIFQYYEKEERGRGNFPDRFSARQFPNYSSELNVNALLLGDSALYLCASSLDYGYTFGSGTRLTVV.

On this clone itself: Other DNA sequences within the sample encode an identical CDR3. V gene TRBV27 combines with J gene TRBJ1-2; TRBD1 is a possible D gene (5 bases). The V and J ends lost 3 bases and 4 bases respectively, with 9 bases between them. CDR1 and CDR2 (germline): MNHEY, SMNVEV (reference sequence). The CDR3 is made up of 13 amino acids. The CDR3 DNA reads as TGTGCCAGCAGTTTTGGGCAGGGCTATGGCTACACCTTC. Its translation: CASSFGQGYGYTF.

The J gene is TRBJ2-1, the V gene TRBV11-3; 11 bases map to TRBD2. From germline, CDR1 is SGHNT and CDR2 YENEEA. After removal of 5 bases from V and 7 bases from J, the junction contained 7 bases not matched to a gene. The CDR3 loop spans 15 amino acids. The CDR3 protein is CASSTLAGGINEQFF. The CDR3 bases are TGTGCCAGCAGCACCCTAGCGGGGGGCATAAATGAGCAGTTCTTC. The full variable domain, rest sourced from reference TRBV11-3 and TRBJ2-1, is EAGVVQSPRYKIIEKKQPVAFWCNPISGHNTLYWYLQNLGQGPELLIRYENEEAVDDSQLPKDRFSAERLKGVDSTLKIQPAELGDSAVYLCASSTLAGGINEQFFGPGTRLTVL.

With respect to this clone: The sample carries other DNA sequences with the same CDR3. This sequence joins TRBV7-2 and TRBJ2-7; D unclear. Per the germline V gene, CDR1 is SGHTA and CDR2 is FQGNSA. V shed 5 bases and J shed 3 bases, with 5 bases lying between them. The CDR3 consists of 11 residues. CDR3 protein: CASSLSYEQYF. In nucleotides, the CDR3 is TGTGCCAGCAGCCTCAGCTACGAGCAGTACTTC.